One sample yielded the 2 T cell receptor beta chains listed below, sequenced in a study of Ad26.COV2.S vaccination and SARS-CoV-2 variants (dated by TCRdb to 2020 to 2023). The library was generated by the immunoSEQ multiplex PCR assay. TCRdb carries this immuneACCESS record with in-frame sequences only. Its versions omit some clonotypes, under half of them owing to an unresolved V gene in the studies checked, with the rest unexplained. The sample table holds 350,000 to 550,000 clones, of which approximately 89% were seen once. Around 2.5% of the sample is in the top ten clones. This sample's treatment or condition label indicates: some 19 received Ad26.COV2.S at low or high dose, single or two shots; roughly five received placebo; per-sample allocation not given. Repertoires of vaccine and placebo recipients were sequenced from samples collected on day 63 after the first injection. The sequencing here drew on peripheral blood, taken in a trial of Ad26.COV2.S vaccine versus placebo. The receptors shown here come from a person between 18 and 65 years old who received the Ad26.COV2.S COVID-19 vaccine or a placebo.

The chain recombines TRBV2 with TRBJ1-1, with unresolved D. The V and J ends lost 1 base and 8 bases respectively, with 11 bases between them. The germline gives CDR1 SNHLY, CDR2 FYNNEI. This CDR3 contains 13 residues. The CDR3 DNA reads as TGTGCCAGCAGTGAAGAATCCCGGGGAGAAGCTTTCTTT. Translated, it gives CASSEESRGEAFF.

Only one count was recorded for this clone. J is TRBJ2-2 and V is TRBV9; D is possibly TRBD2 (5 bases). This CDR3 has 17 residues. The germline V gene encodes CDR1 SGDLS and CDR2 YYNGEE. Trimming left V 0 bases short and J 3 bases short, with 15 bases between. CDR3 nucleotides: TGTGCCAGCAGCGTAGGACCGGGGTCAGGTTACACCGGGGAGCTGTTTTTT. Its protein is CASSVGPGSGYTGELFF.